One sample yielded the 14 T cell receptor beta chains listed below, sequenced in a study of cytomegalovirus exposure and HLA in healthy donors. PCR involved 60 Vbeta and 13 Jbeta primers. Sequencing used immunoSEQ multiplex PCR; TCRdb keeps in-frame clones, though not all of them. The data contain about 140,000 clones, less than 85% of them singletons. Sequencing input: PBMCs. Source of these receptors: a woman aged 45-59 years in good health and CMV-seropositive.

The V call is TRBV5-8, the J call TRBJ2-7; D possibly corresponds to TRBD2 (5 bases). V was clipped by 0 bases and J by 8 bases, with 12 bases between them. The CDR3 is 13 amino acids. Germline assignment: CDR1 SGHTS and CDR2 YDEGEE. CDR3 sequence reads: CASSLEFTGKQYF. CDR3 DNA sequence: TGTGCCAGCAGCTTGGAGTTCACGGGAAAGCAGTACTTC.

The genes are TRBV12-5 and TRBJ2-5, with TRBD1 matching over 11 bases. Germline CDR1 LGHNT, CDR2 FRNRAP. V was clipped by 4 bases and J by 5 bases; unmatched bases: 9. The CDR3 consists of 16 residues. Written as DNA, the CDR3 is TGTGCTAGTGGTTGGATTTCGGGACAGGGGGTTGAGACCCAGTACTTC. It encodes CASGWISGQGVETQYF.

The chain uses TRBV29-1 and TRBJ1-5, with 7 bases matching TRBD1. The CDR3 spans 13 residues. From germline, CDR1 is SQVTM and CDR2 ANQGSEA. V lost 5 bases and J lost 5; bases outside the gene matches: 6. The DNA of the CDR3 is TGCAGCGTTTCGGACAGGAATGATCAGCCCCAGCATTTT. It specifies CSVSDRNDQPQHF.

The rearrangement uses TRBV19 and TRBJ1-1; 8 nucleotides line up with TRBD1. The V segment lost 4 bases and the J segment 1 base; nucleotides outside the gene matches: 2. The CDR3 length is 14 residues. Germline CDR1 LNHDA, CDR2 SQIVND (reference sequence). The CDR3: CASSRDRKNTEAFF. CDR3 sequence (DNA): TGTGCCAGTAGTAGGGACAGGAAGAACACTGAAGCTTTCTTT.

J is TRBJ2-7 and V is TRBV10-3, with TRBD1 matching over 10 bases. J was trimmed by 5 bases and V by 3 bases; bases with no gene match: 1. The CDR3 spans 13 residues. The germline gives CDR1 ENHRY, CDR2 SYGVKD. CDR3 nucleotide sequence: TGTGCCATCAGTGACGGGACAGGGGACGAGCAGTACTTC. Its protein product is CAISDGTGDEQYF.

The sample holds one count of this clone. This chain connects TRBV5-1 to TRBJ1-2; TRBD1 matches at 11 bases. The V and J ends lost 1 base and 6 bases, in that order; junction bases with no gene match: 5. The CDR3 is 15 amino acids. Germline lookup yields CDR1 SGHRS and CDR2 YFSETQ. The CDR3 loop is CASSLRTGGADGYTF. The CDR3 DNA reads as TGCGCCAGCAGCTTGAGGACAGGGGGCGCGGATGGCTACACCTTC.

There are a few counts of this clone. This chain links TRBV7-2 with TRBJ2-5; the match to TRBD2 covers 11 bases. The J call is doubtful: the DNA matches TRBJ2-7 better. CDR3 length equals 17 residues. Germline CDR1 is SGHTA and CDR2 is FQGNSA. The CDR3, as DNA: TGTGCCAGCAGCTTAGTAGGGCATAGCGGGGGGGCCTACGAGCAGTACTTC. Protein product: CASSLVGHSGGAYEQYF.

V and J are TRBV27 and TRBJ1-5; 8 bases match TRBD1. This CDR3 region has 13 residues. Germline assignment: CDR1 MNHEY and CDR2 SMNVEV (reference sequence). The V and J ends lost 6 bases and 5 bases, in that order; junction bases with no gene match: 3. CDR3 sequence (DNA): TGTGCCAGCAGCGACAGGGGCGATCAGCCCCAGCATTTT. It translates to CASSDRGDQPQHF.

This clone appeared a single time. One junction end does not reproduce the germline sequence, and a read error may be involved. The J gene is TRBJ2-1, the V gene TRBV7-7, with 11 bases matching TRBD1. The germline V gene encodes CDR1 SSHAT and CDR2 FNYEAQ (reference sequence). The CDR3 runs 15 residues. CDR3 nucleotide sequence: TGTGCTAGCAGTCAAGGACAGGGGGCTTACAATGAGCAGTTCTTC. Translation gives CASSQGQGAYNEQFF.

V usage is TRBV27 and J usage is TRBJ1-4; 9 nucleotides line up with TRBD1. CDR3 length: 16 residues. The J segment lost 6 bases and the V segment lost 6 bases, leaving 11 bases of the junction unmatched. CDR1 MNHEY and CDR2 SMNVEV come from the germline V gene (reference sequence). The CDR3 DNA sequence: TGTGCCAGCAGGATGTACAGGGGGCGAAAGGATGAAAAACTGTTTTTT. Protein: CASRMYRGRKDEKLFF.

V and J are TRBV4-2 and TRBJ2-7; the D gene is possibly TRBD1 (6 bases). The CDR3 length is 13 residues. Looked up from germline, CDR1 is LGHNA and CDR2 is YNFKEQ. The ends were cut back, 3 bases at V and 6 bases at J, with 12 bases in the middle. The CDR3 here is CASSQYRAAEQYF. CDR3 nucleotide sequence: TGTGCCAGCAGCCAGTACAGGGCGGCCGAGCAGTACTTC.

The rearrangement uses TRBV29-1 and TRBJ2-7; the D gene is possibly TRBD2 (6 bases). CDR1 and CDR2 (germline): SQVTM, ANQGSEA. The CDR3 consists of 15 residues. V lost 6 bases to trimming and J lost 3 bases, with 21 bases between them. The CDR3 region has the DNA TGCAGCGTCGCCGCGGGGATAGGCTGGAACTACGAGCAGTACTTC. It is translated as CSVAAGIGWNYEQYF.

The V gene is TRBV2, the J gene TRBJ2-5; 8 bases line up with TRBD2. The V gene's germline CDR1 is SNHLY and CDR2 FYNNEI. V trimming: 2 bases; J trimming: 3 bases; junction bases outside the gene matches: 8. The CDR3 runs 16 residues. In nucleotides, the CDR3 is TGTGCCAGCAGTGAATCGGCTAGCGGGTTTGAAGAGACCCAGTACTTC. This encodes CASSESASGFEETQYF.

This clone was detected only once. J is TRBJ1-2 and V is TRBV19; D ambiguous. The V end was cut by 6 bases, the J end by 4 bases, with 12 bases between. Per germline, CDR1 LNHDA and CDR2 SQIVND (reference sequence). The CDR3 totals 13 residues. The CDR3 bases are TGTGCCAGTAGCGCGGGGTGGGGCTATGGCTACACCTTC. The encoded protein is CASSAGWGYGYTF.